Listed below are T cell receptor beta chains from one sample, sequenced in a study of molecular identifiers for immune sequencing clone quantification. MiXCR was run by TCRdb on the PCR reads, yielding one entry per CDR3 protein. The table includes roughly 320,000 distinct CDR3 sequences, roughly 24% detected once. Sequencing input: naive CD8+ T cells from blood, with Jurkat cell RNA spiked in. These TCRs come from a human donor in good health. Some libraries in this study had Jurkat cell RNA spiked in. CDR3s include the opening cysteine and the closing phenylalanine or tryptophan. Each record gives: V gene, D gene, J gene, clone size, CDR3 DNA, CDR3 protein. D genes are given only for firm matches. Size is stated for part of the rows, as once, few or many counts, or as a class when the clone is expanded.

V: TRBV7-9; D: TRBD2; J: TRBJ2-7; size: few; DNA: TGTGCCAGCAGCTCCGGACTAGAGATCTACGAGCAGTACTTC; CDR3: CASSSGLEIYEQYF
V: TRBV28; D: TRBD1; J: TRBJ2-5; size: few; DNA: TGTGCCAGCAGTCAAACCGGGACAGGGTGGCGTGAGACCCAGTACTTC; CDR3: CASSQTGTGWRETQYF
V: TRBV19; D: NA; J: TRBJ1-1; size: many; DNA: TGTGCCAGTAGTATTGGCCCTGAAGCTTTCTTT; CDR3: CASSIGPEAFF
V: TRBV15; D: NA; J: TRBJ2-3; size: few; DNA: TGTGCCACCAGCAGAGATGGGGCAGGGCATTTAGATACGCAGTATTTT; CDR3: CATSRDGAGHLDTQYF
V: TRBV6-2/TRBV6-3; D: TRBD2; J: TRBJ2-1; size: once; DNA: TGTGCCAGCAGTTACCAACTAGCGGGGGTTGAGCAGTTCTTC; CDR3: CASSYQLAGVEQFF
V: TRBV27; D: NA; J: TRBJ2-1; size: once; DNA: TGTGCCAGCAGTCCCTCGGCCCCCGGCAATGAGCAGTTCTTC; CDR3: CASSPSAPGNEQFF
V: TRBV28; D: TRBD1; J: TRBJ1-5; size: many; DNA: TGTGCCAGCAGTTCTTGGACAGGAAGCAATCAGCCCCAGCATTTT; CDR3: CASSSWTGSNQPQHF
V: TRBV7-6; D: NA; J: TRBJ2-3; size: many; DNA: TGTGCCAGCAGCTTAGGAGCAGGGGTTGTAGATACGCAGTATTTT; CDR3: CASSLGAGVVDTQYF
V: TRBV11-2; D: NA; J: TRBJ2-6; size: NA; DNA: TGTGCCAGCAGCTTAGGGCTCTCTGGGGCCAACGTCCTGACTTTC; CDR3: CASSLGLSGANVLTF
V: TRBV24-1; D: TRBD2; J: TRBJ2-1; size: few; DNA: TGTGCCACCAGTGAGCGGGAGTACGGGGCTGAGCAGTTCTTC; CDR3: CATSEREYGAEQFF
V: TRBV19; D: TRBD1; J: TRBJ2-7; size: NA; DNA: TGTGCCAGTAGTACGGGGACAGGAGGGGAGCAGTACTTC; CDR3: CASSTGTGGEQYF
V: TRBV7-8; D: TRBD2; J: TRBJ2-5; size: NA; DNA: TGTGCCAGCAGCTCCGGGACTAGCGGGCAGCAAGAGACCCAGTACTTC; CDR3: CASSSGTSGQQETQYF
V: TRBV4-3; D: NA; J: TRBJ1-4; size: few; DNA: TGCGCCAGCAGCCAAGATTGGAGGGGCAGTTATGAAAAACTGTTTTTT; CDR3: CASSQDWRGSYEKLFF
V: TRBV7-9; D: TRBD1; J: TRBJ2-4; size: many; DNA: TGTGCCAGCAGTTATATCACAGGGGTCGAAAACATTCAGTACTTC; CDR3: CASSYITGVENIQYF
V: TRBV29-1; D: NA; J: TRBJ1-5; size: many; DNA: TGCAGCGTGGCCGATGGGGGGTCCTATCAGCCCCAGCATTTT; CDR3: CSVADGGSYQPQHF
V: TRBV7-8; D: NA; J: TRBJ1-1; size: few; DNA: TGTGCCAGCAGCTTAATCAGGGGAGAACTGAACACTGAAGCTTTCTTT; CDR3: CASSLIRGELNTEAFF
V: TRBV6-6; D: NA; J: TRBJ1-5; size: few; DNA: TGTGCCAGCAGTTACCGCCAGGCAGGGAGCAATCAGCCCCAGCATTTT; CDR3: CASSYRQAGSNQPQHF
V: TRBV6-6; D: NA; J: TRBJ2-7; size: many; DNA: TGTGCCAGCAGTTACACAGCGGGCACCGAGCAGTACTTC; CDR3: CASSYTAGTEQYF
V: TRBV4-3; D: TRBD1; J: TRBJ2-7; size: many; DNA: TGCGCCAGCAGCCAAGAAATAGGGGGCATGTACGAGCAGTACTTC; CDR3: CASSQEIGGMYEQYF
V: TRBV7-9; D: NA; J: TRBJ2-3; size: NA; DNA: TGTGCCAGCAGCTCCAAGACTCTAGATACGCAGTATTTT; CDR3: CASSSKTLDTQYF
V: TRBV29-1; D: NA; J: TRBJ2-3; size: many; DNA: TGCAGCGTTGAAGGCGGCGGCATAGGAGATACGCAGTATTTT; CDR3: CSVEGGGIGDTQYF
V: TRBV14; D: NA; J: TRBJ1-2; size: few; DNA: TGTGCCAGCGGCCAAGCCGGGGGCCGCGCCTATGGCTACACCTTC; CDR3: CASGQAGGRAYGYTF
V: TRBV5-1; D: TRBD1; J: TRBJ1-6; size: many; DNA: TGCGCCAGCAGCTTGGGGACAGGGGTCCCTAATTCACCCCTCCACTTT; CDR3: CASSLGTGVPNSPLHF
V: TRBV2; D: NA; J: TRBJ1-5; size: NA; DNA: TGTGCCAGCAGTGAACTGGGTACCACCAATCAGCCCCAGCATTTT; CDR3: CASSELGTTNQPQHF
V: TRBV6-2/TRBV6-3; D: TRBD1; J: TRBJ2-5; size: few; DNA: TGTGCCAGCAGTTATTGGACAGGCCAAGAGACCCAGTACTTC; CDR3: CASSYWTGQETQYF
V: TRBV12-3/TRBV12-4; D: NA; J: TRBJ1-5; size: many; DNA: TGTGCCAGCCGCCAGGGGAATAGCGATCAGCCCCAGCATTTT; CDR3: CASRQGNSDQPQHF
V: TRBV6-2/TRBV6-3; D: NA; J: TRBJ2-1; size: many; DNA: TGTGCCAGCAGTTACAGGGCTGATGAGCAGTTCTTC; CDR3: CASSYRADEQFF
V: TRBV20-1; D: TRBD2; J: TRBJ2-1; size: NA; DNA: TGCAGTGCTAGCGCAGAGCTAGCGGCTTACAATGAGCAGTTCTTC; CDR3: CSASAELAAYNEQFF
V: TRBV28; D: TRBD2; J: TRBJ2-5; size: many; DNA: TGTGCCAGCAGTTTACTAGCGGGAGGAAAGCGCCAAGAGACCCAGTACTTC; CDR3: CASSLLAGGKRQETQYF
V: TRBV11-2; D: TRBD2; J: TRBJ2-5; size: many; DNA: TGTGCCAGCAGCCCGGCCCCGCGGGAGACTGGTGAGACCCAGTACTTC; CDR3: CASSPAPRETGETQYF
V: TRBV20-1; D: NA; J: TRBJ2-1; size: NA; DNA: TGCAGTGCTAGAGATATATCCAAATCATTAAGCTCCTACAATGAGCAGTTCTTC; CDR3: CSARDISKSLSSYNEQFF
V: TRBV6-1; D: TRBD1; J: TRBJ1-1; size: few; DNA: TGTGCCAGCAGTGAAGCACAGGGGTCCTTTATCTACACTGAAGCTTTCTTT; CDR3: CASSEAQGSFIYTEAFF
V: TRBV28; D: TRBD1; J: TRBJ1-1; size: many; DNA: TGTGCCATTTGGACAGGGGAGTATACTGAAGCTTTCTTT; CDR3: CAIWTGEYTEAFF
V: TRBV7-6; D: TRBD2; J: TRBJ2-1; size: NA; DNA: TGTGCCAGCAGCTTAGTTTGGTCTAGCGGGTCCAATGAGCAGTTCTTC; CDR3: CASSLVWSSGSNEQFF
V: TRBV6-2/TRBV6-3; D: NA; J: TRBJ2-5; size: NA; DNA: TGTGCCAGCACCGGGGCCTACCAAGAGACCCAGTGCTTC; CDR3: CASTGAYQETQCF
V: TRBV7-6; D: TRBD1; J: TRBJ2-5; size: NA; DNA: TGTGCGAGCAGCTCCTATGGCTGGACAGGTTCGGAGAGCCAGTACTTC; CDR3: CASSSYGWTGSESQYF
V: TRBV5-4; D: NA; J: TRBJ2-7; size: few; DNA: TGTGCCAGCAGCTTGGGAGAGCAGAGCTCCTACGAGCAGTACTTC; CDR3: CASSLGEQSSYEQYF
V: TRBV28; D: NA; J: TRBJ1-2; size: many; DNA: TGTGCCAGCAGATTGACAGGATTAGCTAACTATGGCTACACCTTC; CDR3: CASRLTGLANYGYTF
V: TRBV3-1; D: NA; J: TRBJ2-7; size: few; DNA: TGTGCCAGCAGCCAAGGTGCCAACTACGAGCAGTACTTC; CDR3: CASSQGANYEQYF
V: TRBV3-1; D: TRBD2; J: TRBJ2-3; size: NA; DNA: TGTGCCAGCAGCCAAGTCCTTAGCGGGGGCGGGGCAGATACGCAGTATTTT; CDR3: CASSQVLSGGGADTQYF
V: TRBV12-3/TRBV12-4; D: NA; J: TRBJ2-6; size: NA; DNA: TGTGCCAGCAGTTGGAACCCCAGGGCCTCTGGGGCCAACGTCCTGACTTTC; CDR3: CASSWNPRASGANVLTF
V: TRBV29-1; D: TRBD1; J: TRBJ2-3; size: few; DNA: TGCAGCGTTGAAAAGGATGGCAACAGGGGCCCTGTGGATACGCAGTATTTT; CDR3: CSVEKDGNRGPVDTQYF
V: TRBV5-6; D: TRBD1; J: TRBJ1-4; size: many; DNA: TGTGCCAGCAGCTTGTCTTCGGACAGGGAGGGAAAACTGTTTTTT; CDR3: CASSLSSDREGKLFF
V: TRBV7-9; D: TRBD1; J: TRBJ1-1; size: NA; DNA: TGTGCCAGCAGCCCCAGACAGGGGGCGGGTGAAGGTTTCTTT; CDR3: CASSPRQGAGEGFF
V: TRBV7-6; D: TRBD2; J: TRBJ2-3; size: few; DNA: TGTGCCAGCAGCTTACTCGGAGCGGGGGGGACAGATACGCAGTATTTT; CDR3: CASSLLGAGGTDTQYF
V: TRBV9; D: NA; J: TRBJ2-7; size: NA; DNA: TGTGCCAGCAGCCCGAGCAGGGGCTCCTACGAGCAGTACTTC; CDR3: CASSPSRGSYEQYF
V: TRBV29-1; D: NA; J: TRBJ2-3; size: many; DNA: TGCAGCGTTGTAGGGGGAGGCACAGATACGCAGTATTTT; CDR3: CSVVGGGTDTQYF
V: TRBV20-1; D: NA; J: TRBJ1-1; size: NA; DNA: TGCAGTGCTAGAGAGGTGGCCAGGGGAGTCACTGAAGCTCTCTTT; CDR3: CSAREVARGVTEALF
V: TRBV21-1; D: NA; J: TRBJ2-3; size: once; DNA: TGTGCCAGCAGCACACCCGGGTCTAGCAGTATAACCCACACAGATACGCAGTATTTT; CDR3: CASSTPGSSSITHTDTQYF
V: TRBV27; D: NA; J: TRBJ2-1; size: few; DNA: TGTGCCAGCAGTCTGGCCGGGACAAGACCCTCCTACAATGAGCAGTTCTTC; CDR3: CASSLAGTRPSYNEQFF
V: TRBV29-1; D: NA; J: TRBJ2-2; size: many; DNA: TGCAGCGTCATACCACCGGAGGGCCCAAACACCGGGGAGCTGTTTTTT; CDR3: CSVIPPEGPNTGELFF
V: TRBV4-3; D: NA; J: TRBJ2-7; size: many; DNA: TGCGCCAGCAGCCAAGATGGGGTGGAGCAGTACTTC; CDR3: CASSQDGVEQYF
V: TRBV3-1; D: NA; J: TRBJ1-6; size: once; DNA: TGTGCCAGCAGCCTCGCAGGGTATTCACCCCTCCACTTT; CDR3: CASSLAGYSPLHF
V: TRBV27; D: NA; J: TRBJ2-7; size: few; DNA: TGTGCCAGCGGTCTGCCGGGGAACGAGCAGTACTTC; CDR3: CASGLPGNEQYF